Following are 5 T cell receptor beta chains from one sample sequenced in a study of molecular identifiers for immune sequencing clone quantification. MiXCR, run by TCRdb on the PCR reads, gives a single entry per CDR3 protein. This table has around 40,000 distinct CDR3 sequences, about 18% appearing once. The specimen was naive CD8+ T cells from blood, with Jurkat cell RNA spiked in. Sample subset: FACS-sorted CD8+CD4-CCR7+CD45RA+ naive T cells. These receptors were taken from a human donor in good health. Some libraries in this study had Jurkat cell RNA spiked in.

A word on this clonotype: This may arise from a read error, as a much more abundant clone is one base away. The gene calls are TRBV4-3 and TRBJ1-4, with D possibly matching TRBD1 (5 bases). Trimming removed 1 base at V and 4 bases at J, with 10 bases between. Germline loops: CDR1 LGHNA, CDR2 YSLEER. CDR3 length equals 15 residues. The DNA for the CDR3 is TGCGCCAGCAGCCAAGTTCCAGGGAGTAATGAAAAACTGTTTTTT. Amino acid sequence: CASSQVPGSNEKLFF.

The sample holds many counts of this clonotype. V usage is TRBV19 and J usage is TRBJ1-1, with a tentative D call TRBD1 (5 bases). CDR3 length: 13 residues. Trimming removed 10 bases at V and 5 bases at J, with 17 bases between. The V gene's germline CDR1 is LNHDA and CDR2 SQIVND (reference sequence). For the CDR3, the DNA is TGTGCCACCACCTGGGGGGGATGGACTGAAGCTTTCTTT. As protein: CATTWGGWTEAFF.

The table lists this clonotype with many counts. The chain's CDR3 is CASSSSSGGAPDTQYF. In DNA form, the CDR3 reads TGTGCCAGCAGTTCTTCTAGCGGGGGGGCCCCAGATACGCAGTATTTT. The V gene is TRBV6-5, the J gene TRBJ2-3, with 12 bases identical to TRBD2. V was clipped by 4 bases and J by 4 bases; unmatched bases: 6. The germline V gene has CDR1 MNHEY and CDR2 SVGAGI. The CDR3 is 16 residues long.

This clonotype was seen ten or more times. The chain has TRBV5-4 and TRBJ2-1; D is undetermined. Germline V CDR1 and CDR2: SGHNT, YYREEE (reference sequence). The CDR3 consists of 13 residues. The V gene lost 4 bases and the J gene lost 7 bases, with 12 bases spanning the gap. CDR3 in DNA: TGTGCCAGCAGCCTGGTTCCCGGAAATGAGCAGTTCTTC. As protein: CASSLVPGNEQFF.

V gene TRBV7-9 combines with J gene TRBJ2-3; 13 nucleotides line up with TRBD2. Germline trimming cut 3 bases from V and 2 bases from J; bases unmatched to any gene: 2. Germline-derived CDR1 and CDR2 are SEHNR and FQNEAQ (reference sequence). The CDR3 loop spans 16 amino acids. The chain's CDR3 is CASSLGLAGPTDTQYF. As DNA, the CDR3 is TGTGCCAGCAGCTTGGGACTAGCGGGGCCCACAGATACGCAGTATTTT.